This T cell receptor (beta chain) was recovered during a study of vaccination and CD4 T cells after COVID-19. Study information: Nasal swab PCR identified SARS-CoV-2 in the convalescent patients, of whom several were mild and one severe. Comprising six males and four females, the convalescent participants counted two Hispanic individuals among them.

A word on this clonotype: The antigen is not known.

Oncomine TCR Beta short-read sequencing was applied to DNA from cultured CD4+ T cells. TCRdb redid the calling of the PCR reads with MiXCR, one entry per CDR3 protein. The repertoire consists of 3,000 to 4,000 distinct CDR3 sequences, with roughly 77% occurring once and the leading ten covering approximately 36%. Deletions cut 4 bases from V and 10 bases from J, with 17 bases between. There are 13 residues in the CDR3. CDR1 and CDR2 from the germline V gene are DFQATT and SNEGSKA (reference sequence). Treatment: approximately 10-day PBMC culture with coronavirus spike peptide pools or control peptides (ViraFEST assay).

What was sequenced was CD4+ T cells from blood, cultured in vitro. The chain joins TRBV20-1 to TRBJ2-1, with D maybe TRBD2 (5 bases). The sequence was collected from a human donor who had recovered from COVID-19. CDR3 sequence (DNA): TGCAGTGCTATCCCTGCCGGACTTGGCGAGCAGTTCTTC. It encodes CSAIPAGLGEQFF.